These 4 T cell receptor beta chains originate from one sample sequenced in a study of blood T cell repertoires in COVID-19. TCRdb's table, derived via immunoSEQ multiplex PCR, lists solely in-frame clones and lacks some. The profile shows about 180,000 clones, roughly 87% of them singletons. Sequencing used peripheral blood. The origin of the receptors is a woman in her forties or fifties with acute or convalescent COVID-19.

A few counts support this clone. The chain couples TRBV2 to TRBJ1-2; no definite D call. Germline CDR1 and CDR2: SNHLY and FYNNEI. Trimming cost V 8 bases and J 3 bases, with 7 bases left between them. The CDR3 spans 11 residues. CDR3 in amino acids: CASVRDYGYTF. The CDR3 DNA sequence: TGTGCCAGCGTTCGGGACTATGGCTACACCTTC.

The chain links TRBV29-1 to TRBJ1-1; D unclear. Germline-derived CDR1 and CDR2 are SQVTM and ANQGSEA. This CDR3 comprises 12 residues. The V gene lost 3 bases and the J gene lost 0 bases, with 5 bases spanning the gap. CDR3 in amino acids: CSVDEVNTEAFF. In nucleotides, the CDR3 is TGCAGCGTTGATGAGGTGAACACTGAAGCTTTCTTT.

V gene TRBV5-1 combines with J gene TRBJ2-1; no clear D. CDR3 size: 15 residues. Germline V lookup: CDR1 SGHRS, CDR2 YFSETQ. V was pared by 3 bases and J by 0 bases, with 10 bases between. Written as DNA, the CDR3 is TGCGCCAGCAGCTATTCACCGAGCTCCTACAATGAGCAGTTCTTC. It specifies CASSYSPSSYNEQFF. Full variable domain (rest looked up from reference TRBV5-1 and TRBJ2-1): KAGVTQTPRYLIKTRGQQVTLSCSPISGHRSVSWYQQTPGQGLQFLFEYFSETQRNKGNFPGRFSGRQFSNSRSEMNVSTLELGDSALYLCASSYSPSSYNEQFFGPGTRLTVL.

The rearrangement uses TRBV19 and TRBJ1-5; D is perhaps TRBD1 (5 bases). CDR3 length: 15 amino acids. V shed 3 bases and J shed 0 bases, with 9 bases lying between them. CDR1 is LNHDA and CDR2 is SQIVND in the germline V gene (reference sequence). The CDR3 spells CASSIGQGSNQPQHF. The CDR3, as DNA: TGTGCCAGTAGTATCGGGCAGGGTAGCAATCAGCCCCAGCATTTT.